These T cell receptor beta chains were read from a single sample in a study of T cells in Graves' hyperthyroidism and ophthalmopathy. TCRdb re-called the multiplex PCR reads through MiXCR, storing one row per CDR3 protein. This sample carries over 650,000 distinct CDR3 sequences, about 15% of them seen once, and the ten largest clones take approximately 8.4%. Sequencing used blood. The receptors were gathered from a man aged 18 to 29 with Graves' hyperthyroidism. Both conserved end residues are part of each CDR3. The order of the fields is clone size, V gene, J gene, D gene, CDR3 DNA, CDR3 protein. A D gene is named only where the DNA matches it firmly. Size values are once, few and many counts, or a class for expanded clones, and some rows have none.

>few|TRBV30|TRBJ1-1|.
TGTGCCTGGAGTTGGGACATGAACACTGAAGCTTTCTTT
CAWSWDMNTEAFF
>many|TRBV15|TRBJ2-5|.
TGTGCCACCAGCAGGGACCAAGAGACCCAGTACTTC
CATSRDQETQYF
>.|TRBV5-1|TRBJ2-7|TRBD2
TGCGCCAGCAGCTTGGCCGTCGGGAGGGGCACCTACGAGCAGTACTTC
CASSLAVGRGTYEQYF
>many|TRBV18|TRBJ1-2|TRBD1
TGTGCCAGCTCACCGTACCCGCAGGGGGCGAATGGCTACACCTTC
CASSPYPQGANGYTF
>few|TRBV27|TRBJ2-1|.
TGTGCCAGCTCCCCCCTGGGAGTATCGCAGTTCTTC
CASSPLGVSQFF
>.|TRBV14|TRBJ2-5|TRBD1
TGTGCCAGCAGCCCAGGGGGAGCCCCGGAGACCCAGTACTTC
CASSPGGAPETQYF
>.|TRBV12-3/TRBV12-4|TRBJ2-1|TRBD2
TGTGCCAGCAGTTTTACGGGACTAGCGGGTGGGACGAATGAGCAGTTCTTC
CASSFTGLAGGTNEQFF
>many|TRBV28|TRBJ1-1|.
TGTGCCAGCACGGGGGACCAGAACACTGAAGCTTTCTTT
CASTGDQNTEAFF
>many|TRBV30|TRBJ2-1|TRBD1
TGTGCCCGGACGACAGGGGTGGACAATGAGCAGTTCTTC
CARTTGVDNEQFF
>many|TRBV5-1|TRBJ1-1|.
TGCGCCAGCAGCTTTTGGACAGCGACTCCCGAAGCTTTCTTT
CASSFWTATPEAFF
>many|TRBV12-3/TRBV12-4|TRBJ1-6|.
TGTGCCAGCAGTTTATATCGGGGTCTTGACAATTCACCCCTCCACTTT
CASSLYRGLDNSPLHF
>many|TRBV28|TRBJ2-1|.
TGTGCCAGCAGCCCCCCTACTAGCTCCTACAATGAGCAGTTCTTC
CASSPPTSSYNEQFF
>few|TRBV6-1|TRBJ2-2|TRBD2
TGTGCCAGCAGTCCACGAGGAATAGCGGGAGTGGGCACCGGGGAGCTGTTTTTT
CASSPRGIAGVGTGELFF
>many|TRBV28|TRBJ2-5|.
TGTGCCAGCAGTTCCCGGGCTCCCCCCGGGACCCAGTACTTC
CASSSRAPPGTQYF
>many|TRBV20-1|TRBJ2-7|.
TGCAGTGCTAGTCTTCCCCTCTCCTACGAGCAGTACTTC
CSASLPLSYEQYF
>.|TRBV6-1|TRBJ1-2|.
TGTGCCAGCAGTCCCGATCCTCCACAGGGCCCCGTCTATGGCTACACCTTC
CASSPDPPQGPVYGYTF
>many|TRBV13|TRBJ2-7|.
TGTGCCAGCAGCTCGATGGGGGAGCCCTACGAGCAGTACTTC
CASSSMGEPYEQYF
>few|TRBV4-1|TRBJ1-5|TRBD1
TGCGCCAGCAGCCCGCTGGCCCTGACAGGGGTAAATCAGCCCCAGCATTTT
CASSPLALTGVNQPQHF
>few|TRBV5-5|TRBJ2-3|TRBD1
TGTGCCAGCAGCCCGGAGCTCACAACCGGGACAGGGGGCACAGATACGCAGTATTTT
CASSPELTTGTGGTDTQYF
>few|TRBV5-1|TRBJ2-6|.
TGCGCCAGTATAGGGGCCTCATCTGGGGCCAACGTCCTGACTTTC
CASIGASSGANVLTF
>.|TRBV29-1|TRBJ1-5|.
TGCAGCGCTCGGGACGGGAACAATCAGCCCCAGCATTTT
CSARDGNNQPQHF
>.|TRBV9|TRBJ2-3|TRBD1
TGTGCCAGCAGCGGGACAGGGGATAGCACAGATACGCAGTATTTT
CASSGTGDSTDTQYF
>few|TRBV19|TRBJ1-1|TRBD1
TGTGCCAGTACTCCGGACAGGGGGCAGTTTCTTGGCACTGAAGCTTTCTTT
CASTPDRGQFLGTEAFF
>many|TRBV7-2|TRBJ2-7|.
TGTGCCAGCAGCTTGATGGGGCAGTCCTACGAGCAGTACTTC
CASSLMGQSYEQYF
>many|TRBV12-3/TRBV12-4|TRBJ2-1|.
TGTGCCAGCAGTTTAGACGGGTCCCGGGGCAATGAGCAGTTCTTC
CASSLDGSRGNEQFF
>many|TRBV2|TRBJ2-7|TRBD2
TGTGCCAGCAGTGGGACTAGCGGGAGCTACGAGCAGTACTTC
CASSGTSGSYEQYF
>many|TRBV6-1|TRBJ2-7|TRBD1
TGTGCCAGCAGTGGTTTGGGACAGGGGCTTGTCGAGCAGTACTTC
CASSGLGQGLVEQYF
>many|TRBV7-9|TRBJ2-7|.
TGTGCCAGCGCCGTCTACTCCTACGAGCAGTACTTC
CASAVYSYEQYF
>few|TRBV3-1|TRBJ2-7|.
TGTGCCAGCAGTCAACAGGGTGGGTCCTACGAGCAGTACTTC
CASSQQGGSYEQYF
>few|TRBV10-3|TRBJ2-2|.
TGTGCCATCAGTGTAGAAGTCTCCGGGGAGCTGTTTTTT
CAISVEVSGELFF
>few|TRBV7-2|TRBJ2-3|.
TGTGCCACCCAAACCGGTTTTAGCACAGATACGCAGTATTTT
CATQTGFSTDTQYF
>many|TRBV28|TRBJ1-1|TRBD1
TGTGCCAGCAGTTTTTTGGGACAGATTGAAGCTTTCTTT
CASSFLGQIEAFF
>.|TRBV12-5|TRBJ2-7|TRBD2
TGTGCTAGTGGTTTGGTACCAGGGACTAGCGGGACCGGGTACGAGCAGTACTTC
CASGLVPGTSGTGYEQYF
>.|TRBV18|TRBJ2-7|.
TGTGCCAGCTCACCCTCGAGATCCGAGCAGTACTTC
CASSPSRSEQYF
>.|TRBV3-1|TRBJ2-2|.
TGTGCCAGCAGCCAAGGACACATGAACACCGGGGAGCTGTTTTTT
CASSQGHMNTGELFF
>few|TRBV19|TRBJ2-5|.
TGTGCCAGTAGTATCGGGACCGATCTACCACAAGAGACCCAGTACTTC
CASSIGTDLPQETQYF
>.|TRBV7-2|TRBJ2-1|.
TGTGCCAGCAGTTTAAGGCGAAGTCACAATGAGCAGTTCTTC
CASSLRRSHNEQFF